This TCR beta chain is from a study of CD8+ T cells in alopecia areata. Study-wide results and caveats: The study found that many expanded lesional clones persisted in scalp and blood during tofacitinib. Besides other cells, scalp samples also yield sequences of resident alphabeta T cells from normal skin.

Notes on this clone: Its antigen is unidentified.

From germline, CDR1 is MGHRA and CDR2 YSYEKL. With 0 bases removed from V and 4 bases from J, the gap between germline ends came to 0 bases. CDR3 length: 11 residues. Treatment given: oral pan-JAK inhibitor, 5-10 mg twice daily. Collected material from alopecia areata patients comprised lesional scalp punch biopsies and peripheral blood. Sequencing used cDNA as its template, made by extracting RNA and reverse transcribing it. Sequenced by immunoSEQ multiplex PCR; TCRdb stores in-frame clones only, minus some. The sample has about 190,000 clones, 60% seen once. This receptor was obtained from a human donor with alopecia areata. Sequencing used CD4+ T cells sorted from blood, obtained at week 4, from a patient treated with tofacitinib. The rearrangement links TRBV4-1 to TRBJ2-5; the D is unclear. As DNA, the CDR3 is TGCGCCAGCAGCCAAGAAGAGACCCAGTACTTC. Protein sequence: CASSQEETQYF.